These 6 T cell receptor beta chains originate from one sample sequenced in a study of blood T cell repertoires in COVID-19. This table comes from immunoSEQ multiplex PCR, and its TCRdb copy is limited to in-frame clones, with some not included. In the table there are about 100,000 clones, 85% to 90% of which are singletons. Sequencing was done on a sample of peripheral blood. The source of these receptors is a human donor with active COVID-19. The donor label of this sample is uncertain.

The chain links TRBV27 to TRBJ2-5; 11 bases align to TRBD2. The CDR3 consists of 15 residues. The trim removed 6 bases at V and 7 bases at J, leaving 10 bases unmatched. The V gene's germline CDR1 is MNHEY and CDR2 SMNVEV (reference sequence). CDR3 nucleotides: TGTGCCAGCAGCCCTAGCGGGGGGTCCGCCCTGACCCAGTACTTC. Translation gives CASSPSGGSALTQYF.

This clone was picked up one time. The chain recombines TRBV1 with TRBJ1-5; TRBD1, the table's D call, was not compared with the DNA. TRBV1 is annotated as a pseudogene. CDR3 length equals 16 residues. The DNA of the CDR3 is TGCACCAGCAGTCAACCCCCGGGACAGGTTAATCAGCCCCAGCATTTT. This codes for CTSSQPPGQVNQPQHF.

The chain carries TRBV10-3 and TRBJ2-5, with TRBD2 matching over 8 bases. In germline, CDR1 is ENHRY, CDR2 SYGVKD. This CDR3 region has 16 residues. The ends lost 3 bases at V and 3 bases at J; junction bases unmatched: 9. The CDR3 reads CAISEWSGGRKETQYF. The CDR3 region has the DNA TGTGCCATCAGTGAATGGAGCGGGGGCCGAAAAGAGACCCAGTACTTC.

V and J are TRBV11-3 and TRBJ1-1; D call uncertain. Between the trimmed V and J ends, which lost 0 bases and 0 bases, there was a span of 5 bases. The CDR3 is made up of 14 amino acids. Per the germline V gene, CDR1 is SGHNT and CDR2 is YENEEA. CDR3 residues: CASSLDPVNTEAFF. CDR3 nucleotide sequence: TGTGCCAGCAGCTTAGATCCGGTGAACACTGAAGCTTTCTTT.

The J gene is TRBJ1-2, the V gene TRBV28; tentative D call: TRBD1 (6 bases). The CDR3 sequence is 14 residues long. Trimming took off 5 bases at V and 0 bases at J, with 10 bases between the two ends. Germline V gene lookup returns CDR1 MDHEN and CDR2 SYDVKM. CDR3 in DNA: TGTGCCAGCAGTGAAAACAGGGCTAACTATGGCTACACCTTC. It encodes CASSENRANYGYTF.

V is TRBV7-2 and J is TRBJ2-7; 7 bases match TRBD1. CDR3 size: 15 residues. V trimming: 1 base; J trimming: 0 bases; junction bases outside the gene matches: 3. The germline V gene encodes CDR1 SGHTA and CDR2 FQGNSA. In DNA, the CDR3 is TGTGCCAGCAGCTTAGGAGGGGGCGCCTCCTACGAGCAGTACTTC. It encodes CASSLGGGASYEQYF.